Listed below are T cell receptor beta chains from one sample, sequenced in a study of shared clonotypes between healthy human individuals. Generated by immunoSEQ multiplex PCR, the TCRdb table keeps only in-frame clones and is missing some. In the table there are millions of clones, around nine tenths of which are singletons. Sequencing was performed on naive CD4+ T cells sorted from blood. Receptor source: a man between 18 and 35 years old in good health. Each CDR3 is given with its conserved first and last residue.

V gene	J gene	CDR3 protein
TRBV2	TRBJ2-3	CASSADRASTDTQYF
TRBV5-1	TRBJ2-2	CASYQSQTKGNAGELFF
TRBV15	TRBJ1-1	CATSRDLVNTEAFF
TRBV5-4	TRBJ2-5	CASSWPGTEQETQYF
TRBV5-1	TRBJ1-4	CASSLTGATNEKLFF
TRBV12-5	TRBJ1-1	CASGAQGATEAFF
TRBV2	TRBJ2-5	CASSLQTGGQETQYF
TRBV18	TRBJ1-1	CASSRFTGFTEAFF
TRBV19	TRBJ2-3	CASSLGLATDTQYF
TRBV7-3	TRBJ2-3	CASSLTSILAGSTDTQYF
TRBV5-1	TRBJ2-7	CASSPGTGSSYEQYF
TRBV19	TRBJ1-5	CASGGGSNQPQHF
TRBV18	TRBJ1-1	CASSPRGGTEAFF
TRBV4-3	-	CASSQDQTVSSYEQYF
TRBV12-5	TRBJ1-5	CASGLTPGPDTNQPQHF
TRBV7-3	TRBJ2-2	CASSLMAALNTGELFF
TRBV4-1	TRBJ1-4	CASRRVGGTEKLFF
TRBV11-2	TRBJ2-7	CASSLRGERTYEQYF
TRBV29-1	TRBJ1-4	CSVETGDNEKLFF
TRBV29-1	TRBJ2-2	CSVEEVDRGYSGRGTGELFF
TRBV5-1	TRBJ1-2	CASSQNPPGQGGGHYGYTF
TRBV7-8	TRBJ2-7	CASSQTFILLPSYEQYF